The subject of this entry is one T cell receptor (beta chain). What it binds is not known. Profiling relied on immunoSEQ multiplex PCR, and the TCRdb table lists in-frame clones only, not all of them. Among millions of clones listed, 95% were seen once. The CDR3 is 13 amino acids. V dropped 2 bases and J dropped 5 bases, with 10 bases sitting between them. Germline lookup yields CDR1 SGHRS and CDR2 YFSETQ. The source of the sample is a study of shared clonotypes between healthy human individuals. Study conclusions and caveats: The four-donor shared clonotypes exceeded non-shared clonotypes in generation probability, with non-shared ones scoring lower.

The clonotype originates from a man younger than 35 in good health. V usage is TRBV5-1 and J usage is TRBJ1-1; a weak D match, TRBD1 (5 bases). The sequenced material came from naive CD4+ T cells sorted from blood. The subset here: CD45RA+ positively selected. The CDR3 nucleotides are TGCGCCAGCAGCTTTTCAGGGAGGACTGAAGCTTTCTTT. This translates into CASSFSGRTEAFF.